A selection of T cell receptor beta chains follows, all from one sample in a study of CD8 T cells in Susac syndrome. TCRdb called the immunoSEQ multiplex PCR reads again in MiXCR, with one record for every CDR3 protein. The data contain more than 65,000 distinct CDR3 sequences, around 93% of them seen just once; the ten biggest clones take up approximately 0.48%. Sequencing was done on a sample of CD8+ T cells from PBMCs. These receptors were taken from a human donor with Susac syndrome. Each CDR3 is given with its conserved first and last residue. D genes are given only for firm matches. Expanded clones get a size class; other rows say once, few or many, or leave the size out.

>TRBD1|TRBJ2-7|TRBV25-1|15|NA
TGTGCCAGCAGTGATCGGTCTTGGACAGGGAACGAGCAGTACTTC
CASSDRSWTGNEQYF
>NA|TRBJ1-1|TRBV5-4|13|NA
TGTGCCAGCACCTCGCCAGAGAACACTGAAGCTTTCTTT
CASTSPENTEAFF
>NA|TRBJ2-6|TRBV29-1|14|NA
TGCAGCGTACGGGACCTCTCTGGGGCCAACGTCCTGACTTTC
CSVRDLSGANVLTF
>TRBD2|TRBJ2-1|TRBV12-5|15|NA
TGTGCTAGTGTACCCACTAGCGAGGGCGTTAATGAGCAGTTCTTC
CASVPTSEGVNEQFF
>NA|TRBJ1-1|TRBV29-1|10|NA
TGCAGCTCAGGGTTAACTGAAGCTTTCTTT
CSSGLTEAFF
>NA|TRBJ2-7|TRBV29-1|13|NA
TGCAGCGTTGAAGATAAGCAATCCTACGAGCAGTACTTC
CSVEDKQSYEQYF
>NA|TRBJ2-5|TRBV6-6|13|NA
TGTGCCAGCCAACAGGGATTGAGGGAGACCCAGTACTTC
CASQQGLRETQYF
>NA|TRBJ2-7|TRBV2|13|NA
TGTGCCAGCAGTGGGGTCGATTCCTACGAGCAGTACTTC
CASSGVDSYEQYF
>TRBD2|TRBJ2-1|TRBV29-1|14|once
TGCAGCGCCGAGCGGGGGAGCTCCTACAATGAGCAGTTCTTC
CSAERGSSYNEQFF
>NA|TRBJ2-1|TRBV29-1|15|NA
TGCAGCGTTGTTGTCGGTCTAAGCTCCTACAATGAGCAGTTCTTC
CSVVVGLSSYNEQFF
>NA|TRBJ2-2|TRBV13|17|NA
TGTGCCAGCAGCTTCCCATCCGGGAAGGGGTACACCGGGGAGCTGTTTTTT
CASSFPSGKGYTGELFF
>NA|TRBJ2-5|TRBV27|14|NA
TGTGCCAGCAGTTCCCAGGGTCCCGTCGAGACCCAGTACTTC
CASSSQGPVETQYF